The entry below describes one T cell receptor beta chain. The antigen is unknown. The germline gives CDR1 SGHDN, CDR2 FVKESK. The CDR3 length is 14 residues. J gave up 8 bases and V 5 bases, and 7 bases lay outside the gene matches. Reverse transcription used about 0.45 to 1 ug RNA and random hexamers. The immunoSEQ assay covered 54 Vbeta and 13 Jbeta segments for CDR3. TCRdb used MiXCR to reprocess the immunoSEQ multiplex PCR reads, holding one entry per CDR3 protein. The table lists hundreds of thousands of distinct CDR3 sequences, about 94% of them singletons. This entry is derived from a study of CD8 T cells in Susac syndrome. Findings and caveats of the study: The study acknowledged a relatively small number of individuals in its TCR sequencing and HLA analysis.

The multiple sclerosis controls consisted of treatment-naive patients with relapsing-remitting disease, either stable or active. TEMRA cells were enriched by FACS, while CD8+ and CD4+ T cells were obtained through a negative isolation that was performed magnetically. The chain couples TRBV14 to TRBJ1-4, with 8 bases that match TRBD1. Material for sequencing was CD4+ T cells from PBMCs. The receptor's source is a human donor with multiple sclerosis. CDR3 sequence reads: CASSRQGFGEKLFF. In DNA form, the CDR3 reads TGTGCCAGCAGCAGACAGGGGTTTGGGGAAAAACTGTTTTTT.